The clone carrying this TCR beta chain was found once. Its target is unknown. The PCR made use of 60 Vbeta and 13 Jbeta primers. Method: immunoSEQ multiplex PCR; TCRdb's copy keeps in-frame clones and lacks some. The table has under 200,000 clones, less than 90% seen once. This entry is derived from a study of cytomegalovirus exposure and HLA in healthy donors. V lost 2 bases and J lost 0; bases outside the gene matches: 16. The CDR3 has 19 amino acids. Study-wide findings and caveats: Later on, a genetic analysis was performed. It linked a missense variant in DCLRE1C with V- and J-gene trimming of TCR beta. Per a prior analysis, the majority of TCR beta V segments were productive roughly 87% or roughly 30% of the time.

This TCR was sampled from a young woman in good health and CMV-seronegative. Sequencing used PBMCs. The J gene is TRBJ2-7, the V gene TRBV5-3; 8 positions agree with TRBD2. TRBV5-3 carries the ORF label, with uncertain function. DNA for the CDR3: TGTGCCAGAAGCTTAAGGGAGGGATTTCGCGGGGGGAGCTCCTACGAGCAGTACTTC. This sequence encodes CARSLREGFRGGSSYEQYF.